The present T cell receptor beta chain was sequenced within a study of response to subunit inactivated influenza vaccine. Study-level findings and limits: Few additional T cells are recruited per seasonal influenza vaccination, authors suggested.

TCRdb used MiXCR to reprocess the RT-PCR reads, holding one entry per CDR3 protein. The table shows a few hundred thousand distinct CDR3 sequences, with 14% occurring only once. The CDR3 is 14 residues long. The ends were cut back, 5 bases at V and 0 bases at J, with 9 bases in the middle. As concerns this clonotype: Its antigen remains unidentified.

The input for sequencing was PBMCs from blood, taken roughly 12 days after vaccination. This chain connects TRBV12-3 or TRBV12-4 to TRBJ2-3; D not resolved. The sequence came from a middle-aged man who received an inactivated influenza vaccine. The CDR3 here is CASSKVISTDTQYF. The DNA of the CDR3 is TGTGCCAGCAGTAAGGTTATAAGCACAGATACGCAGTATTTT.